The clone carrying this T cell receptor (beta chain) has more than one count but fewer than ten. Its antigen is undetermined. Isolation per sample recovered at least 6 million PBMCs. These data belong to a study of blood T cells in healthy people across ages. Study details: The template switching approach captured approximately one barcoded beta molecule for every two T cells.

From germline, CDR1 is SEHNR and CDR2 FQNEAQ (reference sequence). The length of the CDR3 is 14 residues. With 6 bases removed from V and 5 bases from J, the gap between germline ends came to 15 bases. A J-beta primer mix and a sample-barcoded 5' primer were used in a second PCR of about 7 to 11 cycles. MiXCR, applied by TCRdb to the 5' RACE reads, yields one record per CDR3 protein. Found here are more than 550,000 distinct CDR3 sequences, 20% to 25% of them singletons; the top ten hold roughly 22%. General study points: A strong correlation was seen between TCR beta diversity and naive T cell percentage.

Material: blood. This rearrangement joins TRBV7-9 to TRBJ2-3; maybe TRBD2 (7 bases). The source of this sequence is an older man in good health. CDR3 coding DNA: TGTGCCAGCAGTGTCGGAGGGGGGGGAGATACGCAGTATTTT. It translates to CASSVGGGGDTQYF.